This T cell receptor (beta chain) was observed in a study of cytotoxic CD8 clonotypes in ibrutinib-treated CLL. Across the study: After a median roughly twelve months on treatment (6 to 36), response samples were drawn.

Study results and limitations: On treatment, the uncommon public clonotypes contracted or remained stable.

In germline, CDR1 is KGHSH, CDR2 LQKENI. The CDR3 runs 14 residues. The V end lost 3 bases, the J end lost 4 bases, and 12 bases lay between the germline ends. The data were produced by immunoSEQ multiplex PCR, yet TCRdb's version contains in-frame clones alone and is incomplete. The sample lists 300,000 to 350,000 clones, around four fifths occurring once. Roughly 2 micrograms of genomic DNA came from cryopreserved PBMCs for TCR beta libraries. For this clone: Antigen specificity is unknown.

The clonotype was recovered from a human donor with chronic lymphocytic leukemia. This chain joins TRBV18 and TRBJ2-5; no reliable D call. The material sequenced was PBMCs, taken before ibrutinib treatment. This CDR3 reads CASSPAAGGETQYF. CDR3 nucleotide sequence: TGTGCCAGCTCACCTGCCGCAGGCGGAGAGACCCAGTACTTC. Supplemented by reference TRBV18 and TRBJ2-5, the full variable domain reads NAGVMQNPRHLVRRRGQEARLRCSPMKGHSHVYWYRQLPEEGLKFMVYLQKENIIDESGMPKERFSAEFPKEGPSILRIQQVVRGDSAAYFCASSPAAGGETQYFGPGTRLLVL.